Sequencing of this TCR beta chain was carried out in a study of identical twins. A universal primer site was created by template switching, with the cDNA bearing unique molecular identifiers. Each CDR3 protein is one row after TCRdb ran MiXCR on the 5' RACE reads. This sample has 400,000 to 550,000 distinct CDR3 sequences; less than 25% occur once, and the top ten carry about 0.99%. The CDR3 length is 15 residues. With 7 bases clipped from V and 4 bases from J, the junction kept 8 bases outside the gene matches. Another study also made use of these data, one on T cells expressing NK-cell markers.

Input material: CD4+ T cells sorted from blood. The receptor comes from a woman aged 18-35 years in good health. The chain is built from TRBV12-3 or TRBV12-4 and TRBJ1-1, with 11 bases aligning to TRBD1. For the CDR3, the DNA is TGTGCCAGCACCGCCTGGGACAGGGGGTTCACTGAAGCTTTCTTT. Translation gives CASTAWDRGFTEAFF.